The 8 T cell receptor beta chains given below trace back to one sample, sequenced in a study of T cells in Graves' hyperthyroidism and ophthalmopathy. There were TCR beta CDR3 regions amplified from RNA transcripts. RT-PCR in the first round (using the HTBI primer set) targeted the TCR CDR3. One entry per CDR3 protein results from TCRdb running MiXCR on the multiplex PCR reads. The table includes a few hundred thousand distinct CDR3 sequences, approximately 14% detected once. Sequencing input: blood. These receptors were obtained from a young woman with Graves' hyperthyroidism.

A remark on this clonotype: A single base separates this from a much larger clone, so it may be a read error. The conserved closing phenylalanine or tryptophan is absent in this CDR3, likely reflecting a read error. The CDR3 is CAWSVDRDQYL. The DNA for the CDR3 is TGTGCCTGGAGTGTGGACAGGGACCAGTACCTC. V is TRBV30 and J is TRBJ2-5, with 8 bases fitting TRBD1. Trimming took 0 bases from V and 10 from J; bases not matched to a gene: 1. CDR1 is GTSNPN and CDR2 is SVGIG in the germline V gene (reference sequence). The CDR3 spans 11 residues.

This clonotype was detected many times. The chain is built from TRBV20-1 and TRBJ1-5; no firm D call. The CDR3 extends over 13 amino acids. V dropped 0 bases and J dropped 0 bases, with 3 bases sitting between them. Germline V gene data show CDR1 as DFQATT and CDR2 as SNEGSKA (reference sequence). CDR3 sequence (DNA): TGCAGTGCTAGAGATCATAGCAATCAGCCCCAGCATTTT. It translates to CSARDHSNQPQHF.

This clonotype was picked up many times. The chain uses TRBV11-2 and TRBJ2-2, with 10 nucleotides matching TRBD2. Germline-derived CDR1 and CDR2 are SGHAT and FQNNGV. The V gene end was trimmed by 4 bases and the J gene end by 1 base; junction bases not matched to a gene: 9. The CDR3 consists of 18 residues. As DNA, the CDR3 is TGTGCCAGCAGCTACTTAATTTTAGCGGGAGGGAACACCGGGGAGCTGTTTTTT. This translates into CASSYLILAGGNTGELFF.

A remark on this clonotype: The junction departs from germline at one end; a sequencing error may be responsible. The chain links TRBV20-1 to TRBJ2-5; 9 bases are shared with TRBD2. This CDR3 has 14 amino acids. The germline V gene encodes CDR1 DFQATT and CDR2 SNEGSKA (reference sequence). CDR3 protein: CSASGTSRSETQCF. CDR3 sequence (DNA): TGCAGTGCCTCCGGGACTAGCAGGTCGGAGACCCAGTGCTTC.

The chain is built from TRBV7-9 and TRBJ2-3, with D uncertain. Trimming removed 2 bases at V and 0 bases at J, with 9 bases between. CDR1 and CDR2 from the germline V gene are SEHNR and FQNEAQ (reference sequence). The CDR3 runs to 15 residues. The CDR3 is CASSLRASSTDTQYF. CDR3 bases: TGTGCCAGCAGCTTAAGGGCTTCTAGCACAGATACGCAGTATTTT.

In this sample, this clonotype turned up many times. The chain has TRBV20-1 and TRBJ1-5; TRBD1 aligns across 7 bases. The germline CDR1 and CDR2 sequences are DFQATT and SNEGSKA (reference sequence). The CDR3 length is 14 residues. The junction had 7 bases not matched to a gene; V was cut back by 6 bases and J by 2 bases. The CDR3 DNA sequence: TGCAGTGCCAGGACAGGTCGGGGCAATCAGCCCCAGCATTTT. Protein product: CSARTGRGNQPQHF.

This clonotype occurred many times. The CDR3 region is CASSLGLAGARDTQYF. The CDR3 bases are TGTGCCAGCAGCCTTGGACTAGCGGGAGCTCGCGATACGCAGTATTTT. This sequence joins TRBV12-3 or TRBV12-4 and TRBJ2-3; TRBD2 matches at 13 bases. V gave up 6 bases and J gave up 6 bases; unmatched junction bases: 9. The CDR3 loop spans 16 amino acids.

This clonotype has ten or more counts. This chain joins TRBV29-1 and TRBJ1-1; tentatively, D is TRBD1 (6 bases). The CDR3 loop spans 11 amino acids. Trimming stripped 6 bases from V and 1 base from J, with 6 bases between. Germline CDR1 SQVTM, CDR2 ANQGSEA. CDR3 residues: CSVQGNTEAFF. DNA for the CDR3: TGCAGCGTACAGGGGAACACTGAAGCTTTCTTT.